Following are 9 T cell receptor beta chains from one sample sequenced in a study of blood T cell repertoires in COVID-19. Libraries were prepared by immunoSEQ multiplex PCR; TCRdb keeps only in-frame clonotypes and omits some of them. This sample carries approximately 76,000 clones, around 82% of them seen once, and the ten largest clones take approximately 37%. The specimen was peripheral blood. These receptors all stem from a man aged 80 or over with active or convalescent COVID-19.

V gene TRBV11-2 combines with J gene TRBJ2-2; D is ambiguous. The V end lost 8 bases, the J end lost 7 bases, and 8 bases lay between the germline ends. This CDR3 is built from 11 residues. CDR1 and CDR2 (germline): SGHAT, FQNNGV. The CDR3 protein is CASGSGGELFF. CDR3 sequence (DNA): TGTGCCAGCGGGTCGGGCGGGGAGCTGTTTTTT.

The V gene is TRBV11-3, the J gene TRBJ2-3; 8 bases align to TRBD1. With V trimmed by 4 bases and J by 6 bases, 6 bases remained unmatched. The CDR3 sequence is 14 residues long. The germline V gene has CDR1 SGHNT and CDR2 YENEEA. This chain's CDR3 is CASSSGTGRDTQYF. The CDR3 DNA follows: TGTGCCAGCAGCTCCGGGACAGGTCGGGATACGCAGTATTTT.

The V and J genes are TRBV6-5 and TRBJ2-7; TRBD2 matches 10 bases. The CDR3 is made up of 15 amino acids. The germline V gene has CDR1 MNHEY and CDR2 SVGAGI. After removal of 5 bases from V and 3 bases from J, the junction contained 7 bases not matched to a gene. CDR3 coding DNA: TGTGCCAGCAGTCGGAGACTAGCGGGTCTCTACGAGCAGTACTTC. Protein product: CASSRRLAGLYEQYF.

This chain uses TRBV6-1 with TRBJ1-2; D is perhaps TRBD1 (6 bases). The CDR3 runs 15 residues. Between the trimmed V and J ends, which lost 2 bases and 3 bases, there was a span of 13 bases. Germline V gene lookup returns CDR1 MNHNS and CDR2 SASEGT. CDR3 DNA sequence: TGTGCCAGCAGTGAAAGGCAAGGGGGGGACTATGGCTACACCTTC. Its translation is CASSERQGGDYGYTF.

This chain joins TRBV7-2 and TRBJ2-6; 7 bases align to TRBD2. Unmatched junction bases numbered 14, after V lost 6 bases and J lost 0 bases. Germline values: CDR1 SGHTA, CDR2 FQGNSA. The CDR3 consists of 19 residues. The CDR3 nucleotides read TGTGCCAGCAGTTGGACTCTCCGGGGAGGGACCTCTGGGGCCAACGTCCTGACTTTC. Its protein product is CASSWTLRGGTSGANVLTF.

The chain carries TRBV6-5 and TRBJ2-2, with 11 positions matching TRBD2. The CDR3 contains 15 residues. CDR1 and CDR2 (germline): MNHEY, SVGAGI. Trimming at V came to 6 bases and at J to 4 bases, leaving 4 bases not matched to a gene. DNA for the CDR3: TGTGCCAGCAGAAGTAGCGGGGGGGCCACCGGGGAGCTGTTTTTT. This encodes CASRSSGGATGELFF.

V and J are TRBV19 and TRBJ2-3; 10 bases match TRBD2. The CDR3 runs to 18 residues. CDR1 and CDR2 (germline): LNHDA, SQIVND (reference sequence). The J segment lost 0 bases and the V segment lost 2 bases, leaving 8 bases of the junction unmatched. CDR3 in amino acids: CASSINGLAGASTDTQYF. The CDR3 coding sequence is TGTGCCAGTAGTATAAACGGCCTAGCGGGAGCCAGCACAGATACGCAGTATTTT.

J is TRBJ2-2 and V is TRBV6-1, with D hard to call. V was trimmed by 0 bases and J by 8 bases, leaving 10 bases between them. Per germline, CDR1 MNHNS and CDR2 SASEGT. This CDR3 has 14 amino acids. CDR3: CASSEAEYSGELFF. The CDR3 DNA follows: TGTGCCAGCAGTGAAGCGGAGTATTCGGGGGAGCTGTTTTTT.

The gene calls are TRBV18 and TRBJ1-1; D possibly corresponds to TRBD1 (5 bases). Looked up from germline, CDR1 is KGHSH and CDR2 is LQKENI. V lost 0 bases and J lost 4, with 12 bases in between. The CDR3 covers 15 residues. Written as DNA, the CDR3 is TGTGCCAGCTCACCACCAGGCAGGGTGGGCACTGAAGCTTTCTTT. Translated, it gives CASSPPGRVGTEAFF.